This TCR beta chain originates from a study of T cells in Graves' hyperthyroidism and ophthalmopathy. From RNA transcripts, TCR beta CDR3 regions were amplified. First-round RT-PCR targeting the TCR CDR3 was performed with the HTBI primer set. Each CDR3 protein gets one entry after TCRdb re-called the multiplex PCR reads with MiXCR. This table has about half a million distinct CDR3 sequences, 24% appearing once. CDR3 size: 16 residues. Between the trimmed V and J ends, which lost 6 bases and 6 bases, there was a span of 23 bases. CDR1 and CDR2 from the germline V gene are MGHRA and YSYEKL. This clonotype was counted many times.

The J gene is TRBJ1-2, the V gene TRBV4-1, with a weak D call TRBD1 (5 bases). The sequence was obtained from a woman aged 25 to 39 with Graves' ophthalmopathy. The sequenced material came from blood. The CDR3, as DNA: TGCGCCAGCAGGCCCTACCGGGACCCAGGAGGGCATGGCTACACCTTC. It is translated as CASRPYRDPGGHGYTF.